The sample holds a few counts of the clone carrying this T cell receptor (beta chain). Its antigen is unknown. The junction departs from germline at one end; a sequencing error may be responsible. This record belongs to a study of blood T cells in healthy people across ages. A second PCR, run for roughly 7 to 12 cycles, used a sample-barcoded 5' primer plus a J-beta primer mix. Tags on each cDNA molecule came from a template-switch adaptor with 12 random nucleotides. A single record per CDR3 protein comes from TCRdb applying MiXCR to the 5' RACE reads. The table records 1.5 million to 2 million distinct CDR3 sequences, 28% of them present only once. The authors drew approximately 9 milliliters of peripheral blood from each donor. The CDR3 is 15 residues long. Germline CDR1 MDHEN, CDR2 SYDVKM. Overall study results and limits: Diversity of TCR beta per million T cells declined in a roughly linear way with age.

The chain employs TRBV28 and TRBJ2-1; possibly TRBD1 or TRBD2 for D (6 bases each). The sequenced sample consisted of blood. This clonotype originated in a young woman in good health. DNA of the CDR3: TGTGCCAGCAGTTTAATAGCGGACAGCTACAATGGGCAGTTCTTC. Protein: CASSLIADSYNGQFF.